This T cell receptor (beta chain) comes out of a study of T-cell memory formation after mild COVID-19. For the study at large: TCR clusters largely stayed donor specific.

Whole-study findings and limits: Clones shrinking between day 15 and 85 showed a balanced CD4/CD8 split, and those that grew later tilted toward CD4+.

On this clonotype: Its antigen is undetermined.

The authors produced TCR alpha and TCR beta cDNA libraries with sample barcodes and UMIs by 5'RACE using constant-segment primers. TCRdb redid the calling of the 5' RACE reads with MiXCR, one entry per CDR3 protein. The sample contains about 470,000 distinct CDR3 sequences, about 18% of which appear only once. The clonotype comes from an adult woman who had mild COVID-19 (a few samples of this study predate the infection). Cell type and time point are not known. Sequencing used PBMCs or a T cell subset sorted from them (not recorded which).

Here the CDR3 DNA reads TGCGCCAGCAGCCAAGATTGGGGGGCCTCATACAATGAGCAGTTCTTC. Amino acid sequence: CASSQDWGASYNEQFF. The V and J genes are TRBV4-3 and TRBJ2-1; D may correspond to TRBD1 or TRBD2 (6 bases each). The CDR3 has 16 residues. With 0 bases removed from V and 4 bases from J, the gap between germline ends came to 13 bases. Germline CDR1 and CDR2: LGHNA and YSLEER.